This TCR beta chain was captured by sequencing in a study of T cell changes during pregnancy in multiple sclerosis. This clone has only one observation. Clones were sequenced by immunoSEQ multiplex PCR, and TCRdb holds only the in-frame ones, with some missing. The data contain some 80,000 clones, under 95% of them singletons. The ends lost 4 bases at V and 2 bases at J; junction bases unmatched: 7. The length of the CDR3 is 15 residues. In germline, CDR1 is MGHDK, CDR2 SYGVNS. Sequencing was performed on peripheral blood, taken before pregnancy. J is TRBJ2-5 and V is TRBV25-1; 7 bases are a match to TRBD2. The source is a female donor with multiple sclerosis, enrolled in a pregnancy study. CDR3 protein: CASSGAGPKQETQYF. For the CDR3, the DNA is TGTGCCAGCAGTGGAGCGGGGCCGAAGCAAGAGACCCAGTACTTC.